The 30 T cell receptor beta chains below come from one sample, sequenced in a study of OX40 agonist ivuxolimab in advanced cancers. Sequenced by immunoSEQ multiplex PCR; TCRdb stores in-frame clones only, minus some. The profile shows fewer than 130,000 clones, approximately 89% of them singletons. The material sequenced was CD4+ or CD8+ T cells sorted from blood, taken in a trial of the OX40 agonist ivuxolimab. Source of these receptors: an adult with an advanced solid tumor such as melanoma, head and neck, liver or kidney cancer.

The chain joins TRBV28 to TRBJ1-5; D remains unclear. Trimming removed 4 bases at V and 11 bases at J, with 12 bases between. CDR1 MDHEN and CDR2 SYDVKM come from the germline V gene. This CDR3 comprises 12 residues. The CDR3 here is CASSSEQEAQHF. CDR3 nucleotide sequence: TGTGCCAGCAGTTCGGAGCAAGAGGCCCAGCATTTT. Full variable domain (outside the CDR3, taken from reference TRBV28 and TRBJ1-5): DVKVTQSSRYLVKRTGEKVFLECVQDMDHENMFWYRQDPGLGLRLIYFSYDVKMKEKGDIPEGYSVSREKKERFSLILESASTNQTSMYLCASSSEQEAQHFGDGTRLSIL.

The J gene is TRBJ2-3, the V gene TRBV5-6; weak D call: TRBD1 (6 bases). This CDR3 has 14 amino acids. Trimming removed 2 bases from V and 1 base from J, with 8 bases in between. The germline V gene encodes CDR1 SGHDT and CDR2 YYEEEE. The chain's CDR3 is CASSLGGGTDTQYF. The CDR3 DNA reads as TGTGCCAGCAGCTTAGGGGGTGGCACAGATACGCAGTATTTT.

This chain links TRBV29-1 with TRBJ2-2; 8 bases are a match to TRBD1. There are 16 residues in the CDR3. Germline V CDR1 and CDR2: SQVTM, ANQGSEA. The V gene end was trimmed by 3 bases and the J gene end by 2 bases; junction bases not matched to a gene: 8. CDR3 DNA sequence: TGCAGCGTTGACTTTTGGGGACAGGAAAACACCGGGGAGCTGTTTTTT. The encoded protein is CSVDFWGQENTGELFF.

The V gene is TRBV30, the J gene TRBJ2-1, with D unresolved. The germline V gene encodes CDR1 GTSNPN and CDR2 SVGIG (reference sequence). V was pared by 4 bases and J by 3 bases, with 16 bases between. The CDR3 contains 15 residues. The CDR3 here is CAWMTPTSVYNEQFF. As DNA, the CDR3 is TGTGCCTGGATGACCCCAACCTCCGTCTACAATGAGCAGTTCTTC.

The chain links TRBV5-5 to TRBJ1-2; the D is unclear. The germline V gene encodes CDR1 SGHKS and CDR2 YYEKEE (reference sequence). The CDR3 is made up of 15 amino acids. Trimming took 0 bases from V and 1 from J, leaving 10 bases between them. The CDR3 sequence: CASSLGLANNYGYTF. DNA of the CDR3: TGTGCCAGCAGCTTGGGGCTGGCAAATAACTATGGCTACACCTTC.

In its sample, this clone was seen once. The rearrangement joins TRBV11-3 to TRBJ2-1, with D possibly matching TRBD2 (6 bases). With 1 base removed from V and 5 bases from J, the gap between germline ends came to 6 bases. CDR3 size: 13 residues. CDR1 SGHNT and CDR2 YENEEA come from the germline V gene. The CDR3: CASSLGLDNEQFF. CDR3 bases: TGTGCCAGCAGCTTAGGACTAGACAATGAGCAGTTCTTC.

The chain employs TRBV4-2 and TRBJ1-2; D is possibly TRBD1 (6 bases). Trimming removed 0 bases from V and 6 bases from J, with 17 bases in between. This CDR3 contains 16 residues. Germline CDR1 LGHNA, CDR2 YNFKEQ. Written as DNA, the CDR3 is TGTGCCAGCAGCCAAGATCGGCAGGACAGTGTTAATGGCTACACCTTC. Amino acids: CASSQDRQDSVNGYTF.

The V and J genes are TRBV7-9 and TRBJ2-1, with 12 bases matching TRBD2. The CDR3 contains 15 residues. Germline V gene lookup returns CDR1 SEHNR and CDR2 FQNEAQ (reference sequence). The junction had 4 bases not matched to a gene; V was cut back by 5 bases and J by 5 bases. The CDR3: CASSPTSGRNNEQFF. The CDR3 DNA reads TGTGCCAGCAGCCCGACTAGCGGGAGAAACAATGAGCAGTTCTTC.

The chain has TRBV9 and TRBJ1-2, with no clear D. Trimming removed 4 bases at V and 6 bases at J, with 16 bases between. Germline V gene sequence: CDR1 SGDLS, CDR2 YYNGEE. The CDR3 totals 14 residues. The CDR3 DNA reads TGTGCCAGCAGCCCCATTAAGCCCGGGGATGGCTACACCTTC. Protein sequence: CASSPIKPGDGYTF.

The rearrangement joins TRBV5-6 to TRBJ2-2; TRBD1 agrees at 7 bases. J was trimmed by 8 bases and V by 4 bases; bases with no gene match: 5. This CDR3 contains 13 residues. CDR1 SGHDT and CDR2 YYEEEE come from the germline V gene. The CDR3 protein is CASSLQGSGELFF. In DNA form, the CDR3 reads TGTGCCAGCAGCCTACAGGGGTCAGGGGAGCTGTTTTTT.

The chain has TRBV2 and TRBJ2-5; unclear D gene. Between the trimmed V and J ends, which lost 3 bases and 5 bases, there was a span of 7 bases. The CDR3 sequence is 12 residues long. CDR1 is SNHLY, CDR2 FYNNEI, per germline. This CDR3 reads CASSEMDETQYF. Here the CDR3 DNA reads TGTGCCAGCAGTGAGATGGATGAGACCCAGTACTTC. Full variable domain (remainder filled in from reference TRBV2 and TRBJ2-5): EPEVTQTPSHQVTQMGQEVILRCVPISNHLYFYWYRQILGQKVEFLVSFYNNEISEKSEIFDDQFSVERPDGSNFTLKIRSTKLEDSAMYFCASSEMDETQYFGPGTRLLVL.

This sequence joins TRBV30 and TRBJ1-5; TRBD1 matches at 7 bases. The V segment lost 2 bases and the J segment 2 bases; nucleotides outside the gene matches: 12. The CDR3 covers 17 residues. Germline-derived CDR1 and CDR2 are GTSNPN and SVGIG (reference sequence). The CDR3 loop is CAWSKPTGAIGNQPQHF. The CDR3, as DNA: TGTGCCTGGAGTAAGCCTACAGGGGCGATCGGCAATCAGCCCCAGCATTTT.

The rearrangement joins TRBV25-1 to TRBJ2-3, with 9 bases matching TRBD1. This CDR3 spans 15 amino acids. With 6 bases clipped from V and 3 bases from J, the junction kept 7 bases outside the gene matches. Germline loops: CDR1 MGHDK, CDR2 SYGVNS. In nucleotides, the CDR3 is TGTGCCAGCAGCATTGGGACAGGGTTAACAGATACGCAGTATTTT. Encoded protein: CASSIGTGLTDTQYF. The full variable domain, rest sourced from reference TRBV25-1 and TRBJ2-3, is EADIYQTPRYLVIGTGKKITLECSQTMGHDKMYWYQQDPGMELHLIHYSYGVNSTEKGDLSSESTVSRIRTEHFPLTLESARPSHTSQYLCASSIGTGLTDTQYFGPGTRLTVL.

The gene calls are TRBV7-9 and TRBJ2-2, with D tentatively TRBD2 (6 bases). This CDR3 is built from 15 residues. V lost 1 base, J lost 5 bases, and 11 bases lay in between. Looked up from germline, CDR1 is SEHNR and CDR2 is FQNEAQ (reference sequence). The DNA for the CDR3 is TGTGCCAGCAGCTTAGGTTTCGGGGGAACCGGGGAGCTGTTTTTT. Translating it yields CASSLGFGGTGELFF.

The J gene is TRBJ2-4, the V gene TRBV28, with 8 bases identical to TRBD1. With 5 bases clipped from V and 1 base from J, the junction kept 7 bases outside the gene matches. Per the germline V gene, CDR1 is MDHEN and CDR2 is SYDVKM. The CDR3 contains 16 residues. CDR3 loop: CASSAPRQGAKNIQYF. In nucleotides, the CDR3 is TGTGCCAGCAGTGCACCTCGACAGGGGGCCAAAAACATTCAGTACTTC.

This chain links TRBV19 with TRBJ2-2; 8 nucleotides agree with TRBD1. J lost 3 bases, V lost 2 bases, and 5 bases had no gene match. Germline CDR1 LNHDA, CDR2 SQIVND (reference sequence). The length of the CDR3 is 16 residues. CDR3 protein: CASSILDREDTGELFF. CDR3 nucleotide sequence: TGTGCCAGTAGTATACTGGACAGGGAAGACACCGGGGAGCTGTTTTTT.

The CDR3 loop is CASSLGRERETQYF. In DNA, the CDR3 is TGTGCCAGCAGTTTAGGCAGGGAGAGGGAGACCCAGTACTTC. V and J are TRBV27 and TRBJ2-5; the D call may be TRBD1 or TRBD2 (5 bases each). V lost 2 bases to trimming and J lost 5 bases, with 12 bases between them. The CDR3 length is 14 residues. Per germline, CDR1 MNHEY and CDR2 SMNVEV (reference sequence).

The rearrangement joins TRBV5-1 to TRBJ2-5; no clear D. CDR3 size: 13 residues. Germline CDR1 reads SGHRS; CDR2 reads YFSETQ. V lost 1 base, J lost 5 bases, and 9 bases lay in between. This CDR3 reads CASSLRTGETQYF. The CDR3 bases are TGCGCCAGCAGCTTGAGGACCGGGGAGACCCAGTACTTC.

This chain links TRBV7-9 with TRBJ2-1; the D is unclear. This CDR3 has 13 residues. CDR1 is SEHNR and CDR2 is FQNEAQ in the germline V gene (reference sequence). V lost 7 bases and J lost 6, with 13 bases in between. In DNA form, the CDR3 reads TGTGCCAGCACTTCACGTTGGTTCAATGAGCAGTTCTTC. Its translation: CASTSRWFNEQFF.

Only a few counts were recorded for this clone. The V and J genes are TRBV5-6 and TRBJ2-2, with D perhaps matching TRBD1 (5 bases). Per germline, CDR1 SGHDT and CDR2 YYEEEE. Trimming took 1 base from V and 7 from J, leaving 11 bases between them. The CDR3 has 14 residues. The CDR3 nucleotides are TGTGCCAGCAGCTTGAACAGGTTGGGCGGGGAGCTGTTTTTT. Translated: CASSLNRLGGELFF.

The chain has TRBV25-1 and TRBJ2-7; D is possibly TRBD1 (6 bases). Trimming removed 3 bases from V and 3 bases from J, with 15 bases in between. This CDR3 region has 15 residues. Germline V lookup: CDR1 MGHDK, CDR2 SYGVNS. The CDR3 sequence: CASSDLGAGDYEQYF. CDR3 nucleotides: TGTGCCAGCAGTGATTTAGGGGCAGGGGACTACGAGCAGTACTTC.

The V and J genes are TRBV2 and TRBJ1-1, with 12 bases identical to TRBD1. Germline CDR1 is SNHLY and CDR2 is FYNNEI. The CDR3 has 14 amino acids. V dropped 6 bases and J dropped 9; count of bases not matched to a gene: 8. CDR3 sequence (DNA): TGTGCCAGCAGGGGACAGGGGGCTTCTCGGAAAGCTTTCTTT. Encoded protein: CASRGQGASRKAFF.

The chain joins TRBV29-1 to TRBJ1-5; possible D gene TRBD1, 5 bases. Trimming took off 5 bases at V and 3 bases at J, with 17 bases between the two ends. Germline loops: CDR1 SQVTM, CDR2 ANQGSEA. The CDR3 loop spans 15 amino acids. The CDR3 DNA reads TGCAGCGTTACCCTGGGTTCAGGGTTCAATCAGCCCCAGCATTTT. This codes for CSVTLGSGFNQPQHF.

The chain combines TRBV28 with TRBJ1-5; 7 positions agree with TRBD1. This CDR3 contains 16 residues. Germline assignment: CDR1 MDHEN and CDR2 SYDVKM. The V gene end was trimmed by 5 bases and the J gene end by 1 base; junction bases not matched to a gene: 8. The CDR3 reads CASSTPDRKSNQPQHF. DNA of the CDR3: TGTGCCAGCAGTACCCCGGACAGGAAAAGCAATCAGCCCCAGCATTTT. The variable domain in full, with the rest retrieved from reference TRBV28 and TRBJ1-5, is DVKVTQSSRYLVKRTGEKVFLECVQDMDHENMFWYRQDPGLGLRLIYFSYDVKMKEKGDIPEGYSVSREKKERFSLILESASTNQTSMYLCASSTPDRKSNQPQHFGDGTRLSIL.

V is TRBV4-2 and J is TRBJ2-7, with D possibly TRBD1 on 5 matching bases. Between the trimmed V and J ends, which lost 0 bases and 0 bases, there was a span of 15 bases. Germline CDR1 is LGHNA and CDR2 is YNFKEQ. The CDR3 totals 17 residues. CDR3 nucleotides: TGTGCCAGCAGCCAAGATAGGCACAGGCTCAGCTCCTACGAGCAGTACTTC. It is translated as CASSQDRHRLSSYEQYF.

The chain recombines TRBV18 with TRBJ2-1; 9 nucleotides line up with TRBD1. Germline CDR1 KGHSH, CDR2 LQKENI. CDR3 length: 11 residues. The junction had 4 bases not matched to a gene; V was cut back by 4 bases and J by 15 bases. CDR3: CASSLGQGSFF. The CDR3 bases are TGTGCCAGCTCACTCGGACAGGGGTCGTTCTTC.

This clone appeared a few times. The chain employs TRBV9 and TRBJ1-6; tentatively, D is TRBD1 (6 bases). The V and J ends lost 4 bases and 8 bases respectively, with 16 bases between them. Germline CDR1 SGDLS, CDR2 YYNGEE. This CDR3 is 15 amino acids long. In DNA, the CDR3 is TGTGCCAGCAGCCTAACAGGGCGGAAAGATTCACCCCTCCACTTT. It codes for CASSLTGRKDSPLHF.

CDR3 region: CASSLAQTNTEAFF. DNA of the CDR3: TGCGCCAGCAGCTTGGCACAGACGAACACTGAAGCTTTCTTT. V and J are TRBV5-1 and TRBJ1-1; D remains unclear. There are 14 residues in the CDR3. Germline loops: CDR1 SGHRS, CDR2 YFSETQ. Between the trimmed V and J ends, which lost 0 bases and 1 base, there was a span of 7 bases.

Worth noting for this clone: The sample carries other DNA sequences with the same CDR3. This chain connects TRBV6-5 to TRBJ1-3, with D hard to call. The CDR3 is 15 residues long. Trimming removed 1 base from V and 0 bases from J, with 7 bases in between. Looked up from germline, CDR1 is MNHEY and CDR2 is SVGAGI. This CDR3 reads CASSYFSSSGNTIYF. CDR3 coding DNA: TGTGCCAGCAGTTACTTCTCGAGCTCTGGAAACACCATATATTTT.

The chain uses TRBV20-1 and TRBJ2-7; TRBD1 matches at 9 bases. CDR1 and CDR2 (germline): DFQATT, SNEGSKA (reference sequence). This CDR3 contains 11 residues. The CDR3 sequence is CRVGQGKEQYF. The CDR3 nucleotides are TGCAGGGTAGGACAGGGGAAGGAGCAGTACTTC.